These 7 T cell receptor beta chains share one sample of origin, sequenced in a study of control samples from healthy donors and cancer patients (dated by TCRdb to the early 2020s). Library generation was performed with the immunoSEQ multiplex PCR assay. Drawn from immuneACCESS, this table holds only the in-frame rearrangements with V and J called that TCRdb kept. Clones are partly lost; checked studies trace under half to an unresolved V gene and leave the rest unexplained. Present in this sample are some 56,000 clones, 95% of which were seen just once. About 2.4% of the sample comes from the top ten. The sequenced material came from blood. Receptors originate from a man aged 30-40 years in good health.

CDR3 amino acids: CATRPRGKGGGNEQFF. DNA for the CDR3: TGTGCCACCCGCCCTAGGGGAAAAGGGGGGGGGAATGAGCAGTTCTTC. The chain employs TRBV24-1 and TRBJ2-1; maybe TRBD2 (7 bases). Germline CDR1 reads KGHDR; CDR2 reads SFDVKD. V lost 9 bases, J lost 7 bases, and 24 bases lay in between. The CDR3 totals 16 residues.

In nucleotides, the CDR3 is TGTGCCAGCAGCGGACAGGGCGAGGGACCCCAGCATTTT. As protein: CASSGQGEGPQHF. The V and J genes are TRBV6-5 and TRBJ1-5, with 8 bases lining up with TRBD1. Trimming took 6 bases from V and 10 from J; bases not matched to a gene: 8. This CDR3 spans 13 amino acids. The germline gives CDR1 MNHEY, CDR2 SVGAGI.

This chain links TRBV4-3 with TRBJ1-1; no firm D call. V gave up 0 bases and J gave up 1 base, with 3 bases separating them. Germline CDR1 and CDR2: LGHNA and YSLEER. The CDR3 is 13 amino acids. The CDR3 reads CASSQDGNTEAFF. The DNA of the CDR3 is TGCGCCAGCAGCCAAGATGGGAACACTGAAGCTTTCTTT.

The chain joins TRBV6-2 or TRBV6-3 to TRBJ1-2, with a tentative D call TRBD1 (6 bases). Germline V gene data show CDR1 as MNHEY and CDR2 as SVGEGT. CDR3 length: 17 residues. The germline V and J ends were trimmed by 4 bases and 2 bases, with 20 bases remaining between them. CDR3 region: CASSSPGTPSINYGYTF. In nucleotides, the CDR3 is TGTGCCAGCAGTTCCCCCGGGACACCTTCGATCAACTATGGCTACACCTTC.

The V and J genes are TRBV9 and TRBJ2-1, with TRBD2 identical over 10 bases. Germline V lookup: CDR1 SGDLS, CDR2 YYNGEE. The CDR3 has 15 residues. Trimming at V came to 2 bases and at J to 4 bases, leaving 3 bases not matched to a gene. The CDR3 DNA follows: TGTGCCAGCAGCGTCCGGACTAGCGGTTACAATGAGCAGTTCTTC. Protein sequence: CASSVRTSGYNEQFF.

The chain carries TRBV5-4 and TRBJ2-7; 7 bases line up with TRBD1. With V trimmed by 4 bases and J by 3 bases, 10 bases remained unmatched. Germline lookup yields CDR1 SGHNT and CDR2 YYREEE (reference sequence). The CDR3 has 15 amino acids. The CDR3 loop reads CASSPGTASSYEQYF. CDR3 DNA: TGTGCCAGCAGCCCCGGGACAGCCTCCAGCTACGAGCAGTACTTC.

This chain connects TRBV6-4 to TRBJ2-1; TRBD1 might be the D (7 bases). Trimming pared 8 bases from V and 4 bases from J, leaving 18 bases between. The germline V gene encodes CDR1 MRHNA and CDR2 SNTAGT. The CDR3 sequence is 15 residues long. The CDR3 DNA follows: TGTGCCAGCTCCTCCGAGACAGGGAGGTACAATGAGCAGTTCTTC. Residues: CASSSETGRYNEQFF.